The clone carrying this T cell receptor beta chain was seen more than once but under ten times. The data originate from a study of T cells in Graves' hyperthyroidism and ophthalmopathy. About the research overall: Peripheral blood samples were taken at initial diagnosis, prior to any treatment.

V lost 3 bases and J lost 4; bases outside the gene matches: 6. Germline V gene sequence: CDR1 DFQATT, CDR2 SNEGSKA (reference sequence). The CDR3 contains 15 residues. The TCR beta CDR3 regions underwent amplification using RNA transcripts as the source. Carried out on the TCR CDR3, a first-round RT-PCR used the HTBI primer set. TCRdb reprocessed the multiplex PCR reads with MiXCR, giving one entry per CDR3 protein. The sample includes fewer than 200,000 distinct CDR3 sequences, over 15% of them seen just once. The TCR was taken from a woman aged 50 to 65 with Graves' hyperthyroidism. This chain links TRBV20-1 with TRBJ1-6; 7 bases line up with TRBD1. Sequencing was done on a sample of blood. CDR3 protein: CSARTGPSYNSPLHF. DNA of the CDR3: TGCAGTGCTAGGACAGGGCCTTCTTATAATTCACCCCTCCACTTT.